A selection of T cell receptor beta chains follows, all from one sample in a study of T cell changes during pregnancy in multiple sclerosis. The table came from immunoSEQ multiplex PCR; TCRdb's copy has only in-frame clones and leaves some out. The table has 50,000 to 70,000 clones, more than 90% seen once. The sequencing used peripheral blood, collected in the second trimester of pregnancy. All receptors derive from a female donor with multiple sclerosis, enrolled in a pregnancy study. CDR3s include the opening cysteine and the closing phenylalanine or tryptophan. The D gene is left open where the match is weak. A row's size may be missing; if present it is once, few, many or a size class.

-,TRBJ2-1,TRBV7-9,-,CASSLSGRQFF,TGTGCCAGCAGCTTAAGTGGGCGGCAGTTCTTC
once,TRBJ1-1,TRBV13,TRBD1,CGQGLGTEAFF,TGTGGACAGGGTTTGGGCACTGAAGCTTTCTTT
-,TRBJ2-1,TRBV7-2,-,CASSPMGSGMGEQFF,TGTGCCAGCAGCCCTATGGGTTCAGGGATGGGTGAGCAGTTCTTC
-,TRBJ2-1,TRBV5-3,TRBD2,CARSLVASGSYNEQFF,TGTGCCAGAAGCTTGGTGGCTAGCGGATCCTACAATGAGCAGTTCTTC
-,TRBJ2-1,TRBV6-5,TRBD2,CASSLTSGTRNEQFF,TGTGCCAGCAGCCTGACTAGCGGGACCAGAAATGAGCAGTTCTTC
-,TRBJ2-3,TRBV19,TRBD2,CASRGAGWATQYF,TGTGCCAGTAGGGGAGCGGGATGGGCTACGCAGTATTTT
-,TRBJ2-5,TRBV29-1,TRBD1,CSVEVTGAGETQYF,TGCAGCGTTGAGGTGACAGGGGCAGGGGAGACCCAGTACTTC
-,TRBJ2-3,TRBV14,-,CASSSHRLRDTDTQYF,TGTGCCAGCAGCTCGCATAGACTCCGTGACACAGATACGCAGTATTTT
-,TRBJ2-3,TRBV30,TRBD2,CASPRTSGNTDTQYF,TGTGCCTCCCCACGGACTAGCGGAAACACAGATACGCAGTATTTT
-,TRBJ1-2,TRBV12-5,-,CASGQDSNYGYTF,TGTGCTAGTGGTCAAGACAGTAACTATGGCTACACCTTC
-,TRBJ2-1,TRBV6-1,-,CAIELHNEQFF,TGTGCCATTGAACTTCACAATGAGCAGTTCTTC
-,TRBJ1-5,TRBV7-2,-,CASSPNGFSNQPQHF,TGTGCCAGCAGCCCCAACGGGTTCAGCAATCAGCCCCAGCATTTT
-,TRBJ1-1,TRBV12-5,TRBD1,CASGLVRQGARAFF,TGTGCTAGTGGTTTGGTACGACAGGGGGCAAGGGCTTTCTTT
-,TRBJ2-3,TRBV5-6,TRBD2,CASSRGLAGITDTQYF,TGTGCCAGCAGCCGCGGACTAGCGGGAATCACAGATACGCAGTATTTT
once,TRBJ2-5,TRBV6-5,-,CASSHQETQYF,TGTGCCAGCAGTCATCAAGAGACCCAGTACTTC
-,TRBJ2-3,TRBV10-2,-,CASSDRQTDTQYF,TGCGCCAGCAGTGACCGACAGACAGATACGCAGTATTTT
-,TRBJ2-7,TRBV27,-,CASSTQGTYEQYF,TGTGCCAGCAGTACCCAGGGGACCTACGAGCAGTACTTC
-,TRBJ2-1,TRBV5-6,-,CASSLAEQGRFF,TGTGCCAGCAGCTTGGCCGAACAGGGCAGGTTCTTC
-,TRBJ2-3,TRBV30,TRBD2,CAWSSGGTDTQYF,TGTGCCTGGAGTAGCGGGGGCACAGATACGCAGTATTTT
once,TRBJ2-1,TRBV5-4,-,CASSLGLASYNEQFF,TGTGCCAGCAGCTTGGGGCTAGCCTCCTACAATGAGCAGTTCTTC
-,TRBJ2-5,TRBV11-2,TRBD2,CASSLMASGSRETQYF,TGTGCCAGCAGCTTAATGGCTAGCGGGAGTAGAGAGACCCAGTACTTC
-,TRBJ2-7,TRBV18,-,CASSRGTDGNYEQYF,TGTGCCAGCTCACGCGGGACAGACGGAAATTACGAGCAGTACTTC
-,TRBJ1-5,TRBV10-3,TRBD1,CAISEGQGAGQPQHF,TGTGCCATCAGTGAGGGCCAGGGGGCGGGTCAGCCCCAGCATTTT
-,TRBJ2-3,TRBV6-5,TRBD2,CASSYGLAGADTQYF,TGTGCCAGCAGTTACGGCCTAGCGGGAGCAGATACGCAGTATTTT
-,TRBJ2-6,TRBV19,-,CASTSGQSGANVLTF,-
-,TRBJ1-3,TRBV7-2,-,CASSLGGPGNTIYF,TGTGCCAGCAGCTTGGGGGGACCCGGAAACACCATATATTTT
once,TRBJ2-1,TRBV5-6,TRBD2,CASSFLSGRSSEQFF,TGTGCCAGCAGCTTCTTGAGCGGGAGGTCTAGTGAGCAGTTCTTC
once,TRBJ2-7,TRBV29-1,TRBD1,CSVLTGVYEQYF,TGCAGCGTGCTGACAGGGGTCTACGAGCAGTACTTC
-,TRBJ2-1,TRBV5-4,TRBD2,CASSQERGLAGDHEQFF,TGCGCCAGCAGCCAAGAAAGAGGCCTAGCGGGAGATCATGAGCAGTTCTTC
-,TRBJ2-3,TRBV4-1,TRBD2,CASSQEPAGGLDTQYF,TGCGCCAGCAGCCAAGAGCCAGCGGGAGGGTTAGATACGCAGTATTTT
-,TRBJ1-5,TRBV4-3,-,CASSPRHQYSNQPQHF,TGCGCCAGCAGCCCCCGACACCAATATAGCAATCAGCCCCAGCATTTT
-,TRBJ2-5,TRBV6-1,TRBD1,CASSAGQGVETQYF,TGTGCCAGCAGTGCGGGACAGGGGGTCGAGACCCAGTACTTC